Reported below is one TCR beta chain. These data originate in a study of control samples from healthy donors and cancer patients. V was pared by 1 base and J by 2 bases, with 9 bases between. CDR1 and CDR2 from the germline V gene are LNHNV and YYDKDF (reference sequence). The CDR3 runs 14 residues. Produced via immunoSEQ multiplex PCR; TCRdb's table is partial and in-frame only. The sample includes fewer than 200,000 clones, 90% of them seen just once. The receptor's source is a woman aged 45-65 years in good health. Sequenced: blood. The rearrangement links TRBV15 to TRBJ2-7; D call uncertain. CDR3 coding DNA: TGTGCCACCAGCAGAGGCCGGACCCCCTACGAGCAGTACTTC. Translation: CATSRGRTPYEQYF. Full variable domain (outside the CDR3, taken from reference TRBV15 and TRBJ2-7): DAMVIQNPRYQVTQFGKPVTLSCSQTLNHNVMYWYQQKSSQAPKLLFHYYDKDFNNEADTPDNFQSRRPNTSFCFLDIRSPGLGDTAMYLCATSRGRTPYEQYFGPGTRLTVT.